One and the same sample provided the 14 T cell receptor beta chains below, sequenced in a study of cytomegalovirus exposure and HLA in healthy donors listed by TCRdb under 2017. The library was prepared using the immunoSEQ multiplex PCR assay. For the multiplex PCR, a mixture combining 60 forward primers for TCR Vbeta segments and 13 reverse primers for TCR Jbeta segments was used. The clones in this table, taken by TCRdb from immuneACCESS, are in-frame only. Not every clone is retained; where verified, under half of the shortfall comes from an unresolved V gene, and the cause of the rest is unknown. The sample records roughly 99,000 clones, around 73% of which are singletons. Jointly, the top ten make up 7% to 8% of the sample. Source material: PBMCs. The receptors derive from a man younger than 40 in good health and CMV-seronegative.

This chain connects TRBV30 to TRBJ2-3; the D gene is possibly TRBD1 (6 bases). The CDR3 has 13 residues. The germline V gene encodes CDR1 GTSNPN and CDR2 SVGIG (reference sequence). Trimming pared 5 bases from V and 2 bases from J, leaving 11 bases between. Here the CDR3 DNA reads TGTGCCTGGGAAACAGGGAACACAGATACGCAGTATTTT. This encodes CAWETGNTDTQYF.

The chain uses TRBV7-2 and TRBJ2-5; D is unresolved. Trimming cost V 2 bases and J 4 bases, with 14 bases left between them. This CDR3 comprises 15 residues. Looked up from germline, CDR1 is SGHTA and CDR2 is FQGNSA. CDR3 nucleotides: TGTGCCAGCAGCTTACGAGAGAATGCCGGAGAGACCCAGTACTTC. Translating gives CASSLRENAGETQYF.

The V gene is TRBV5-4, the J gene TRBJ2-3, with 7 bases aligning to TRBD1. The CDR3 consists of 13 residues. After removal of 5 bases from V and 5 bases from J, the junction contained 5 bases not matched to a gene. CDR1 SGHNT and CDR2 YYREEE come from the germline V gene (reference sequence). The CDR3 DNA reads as TGTGCCAGCAGACTAGGGGGCGGAGATACGCAGTATTTT. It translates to CASRLGGGDTQYF.

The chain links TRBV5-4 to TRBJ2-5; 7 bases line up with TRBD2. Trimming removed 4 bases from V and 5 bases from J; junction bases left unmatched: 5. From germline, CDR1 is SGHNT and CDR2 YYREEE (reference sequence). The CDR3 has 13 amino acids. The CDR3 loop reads CASSGRAGETQYF. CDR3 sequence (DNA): TGTGCCAGCAGCGGGAGGGCCGGGGAGACCCAGTACTTC.

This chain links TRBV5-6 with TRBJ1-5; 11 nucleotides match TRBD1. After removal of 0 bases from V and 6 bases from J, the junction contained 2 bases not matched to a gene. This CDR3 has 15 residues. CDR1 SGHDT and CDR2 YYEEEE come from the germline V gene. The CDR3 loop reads CASSLAGTGGQPQHF. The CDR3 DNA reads TGTGCCAGCAGCTTGGCGGGGACAGGGGGTCAGCCCCAGCATTTT.

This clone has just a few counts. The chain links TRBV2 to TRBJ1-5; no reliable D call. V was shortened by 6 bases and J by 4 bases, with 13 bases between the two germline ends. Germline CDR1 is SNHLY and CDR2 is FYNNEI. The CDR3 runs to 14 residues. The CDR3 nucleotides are TGTGCCAGCAGGGACGTCGGACTTAATCAGCCCCAGCATTTT. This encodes CASRDVGLNQPQHF.

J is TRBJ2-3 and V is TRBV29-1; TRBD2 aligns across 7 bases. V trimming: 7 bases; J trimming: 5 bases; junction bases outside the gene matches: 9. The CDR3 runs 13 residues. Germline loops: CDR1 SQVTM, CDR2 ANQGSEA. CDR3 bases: TGCAGCGGACACCGCGGGGAGGGAGATACGCAGTATTTT. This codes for CSGHRGEGDTQYF.

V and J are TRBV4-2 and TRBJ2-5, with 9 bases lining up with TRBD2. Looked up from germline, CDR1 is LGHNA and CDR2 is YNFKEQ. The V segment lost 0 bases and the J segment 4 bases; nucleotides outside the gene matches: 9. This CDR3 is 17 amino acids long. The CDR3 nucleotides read TGTGCCAGCAGCCAAGATGGCGGGAGCGGGGGGCCAGAGACCCAGTACTTC. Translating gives CASSQDGGSGGPETQYF.

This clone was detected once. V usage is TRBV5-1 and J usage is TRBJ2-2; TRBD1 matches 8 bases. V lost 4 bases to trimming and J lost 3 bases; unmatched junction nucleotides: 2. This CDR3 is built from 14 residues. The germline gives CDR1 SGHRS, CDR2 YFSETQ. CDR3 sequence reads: CASSGTGYTGELFF. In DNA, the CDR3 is TGCGCCAGCAGCGGGACAGGTTACACCGGGGAGCTGTTTTTT.

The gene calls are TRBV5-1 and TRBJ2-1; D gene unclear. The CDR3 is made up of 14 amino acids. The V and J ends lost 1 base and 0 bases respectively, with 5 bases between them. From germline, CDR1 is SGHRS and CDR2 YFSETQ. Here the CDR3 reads CASSLPSSYNEQFF. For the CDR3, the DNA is TGCGCCAGCAGCTTGCCGAGCTCCTACAATGAGCAGTTCTTC.

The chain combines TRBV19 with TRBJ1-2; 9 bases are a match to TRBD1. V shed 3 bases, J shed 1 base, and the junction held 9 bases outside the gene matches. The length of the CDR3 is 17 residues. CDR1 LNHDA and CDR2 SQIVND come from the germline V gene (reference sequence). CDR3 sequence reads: CASSIQLGTGINYGYTF. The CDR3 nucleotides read TGTGCCAGTAGTATTCAACTGGGGACAGGGATTAACTATGGCTACACCTTC.

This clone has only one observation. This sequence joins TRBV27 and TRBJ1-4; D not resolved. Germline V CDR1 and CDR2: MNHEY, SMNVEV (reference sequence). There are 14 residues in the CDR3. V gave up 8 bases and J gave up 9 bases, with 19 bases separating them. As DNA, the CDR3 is TGTGCCAGCCGTCCTACCCAAACGAGAAAAAAACTGTTTTTT. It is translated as CASRPTQTRKKLFF.

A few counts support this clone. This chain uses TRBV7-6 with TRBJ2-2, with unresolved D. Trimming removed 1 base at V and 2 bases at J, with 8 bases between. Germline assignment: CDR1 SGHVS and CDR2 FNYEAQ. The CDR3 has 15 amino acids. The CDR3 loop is CASSLDILNTGELFF. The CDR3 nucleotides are TGTGCCAGCAGCTTAGACATCCTCAACACCGGGGAGCTGTTTTTT.

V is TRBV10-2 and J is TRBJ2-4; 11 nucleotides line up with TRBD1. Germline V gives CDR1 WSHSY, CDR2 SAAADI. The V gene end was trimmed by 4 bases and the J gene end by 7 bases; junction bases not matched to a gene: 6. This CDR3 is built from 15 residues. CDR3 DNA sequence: TGCGCCAGCAGTGTTCCGGGACAGGGGGTGAACATTCAGTACTTC. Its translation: CASSVPGQGVNIQYF.